Below, 11 T cell receptor beta chains from the same sample are listed, as sequenced in a study of cytomegalovirus exposure and HLA in healthy donors. PCR involved 60 Vbeta and 13 Jbeta primers. The assay was immunoSEQ multiplex PCR, and TCRdb's table has in-frame clones only and misses some. The repertoire holds approximately 130,000 clones, with around 78% as singletons. The sequenced sample was PBMCs. These receptors were collected from a woman in her thirties or forties in good health and CMV-seronegative.

The chain uses TRBV5-1 and TRBJ2-7; TRBD1 agrees at 9 bases. In germline, CDR1 is SGHRS, CDR2 YFSETQ. The J segment lost 3 bases and the V segment lost 0 bases, leaving 4 bases of the junction unmatched. There are 15 residues in the CDR3. The CDR3 protein is CASSLASTGGYEQYF. The DNA of the CDR3 is TGCGCCAGCAGCTTGGCCTCGACAGGGGGCTACGAGCAGTACTTC.

A note on this clone: This same CDR3 is encoded by further DNA sequences in the sample. The chain recombines TRBV5-1 with TRBJ2-3, with 7 bases identical to TRBD1. V gave up 4 bases and J gave up 0 bases; unmatched junction bases: 2. The germline V gene has CDR1 SGHRS and CDR2 YFSETQ. The CDR3 loop spans 14 amino acids. Written as DNA, the CDR3 is TGCGCCAGCAGCCCGGGACAGAGCACAGATACGCAGTATTTT. This sequence encodes CASSPGQSTDTQYF. The variable domain in full, with the rest retrieved from reference TRBV5-1 and TRBJ2-3, is KAGVTQTPRYLIKTRGQQVTLSCSPISGHRSVSWYQQTPGQGLQFLFEYFSETQRNKGNFPGRFSGRQFSNSRSEMNVSTLELGDSALYLCASSPGQSTDTQYFGPGTRLTVL.

The table lists this clone with a count of one. The V gene is TRBV5-4, the J gene TRBJ1-2; D is uncertain. V was cut by 6 bases and J by 0 bases, with 9 bases left in between. The CDR3 covers 13 residues. The V gene's germline CDR1 is SGHNT and CDR2 YYREEE (reference sequence). The CDR3 DNA is TGTGCCAGCACGGCCAGGCCTAACTATGGCTACACCTTC. Protein product: CASTARPNYGYTF. Supplemented by reference TRBV5-4 and TRBJ1-2, the full variable domain reads ETGVTQSPTHLIKTRGQQVTLRCSSQSGHNTVSWYQQALGQGPQFIFQYYREEENGRGNFPPRFSGLQFPNYSSELNVNALELDDSALYLCASTARPNYGYTFGSGTRLTVV.

The count of this clone is one. A junction boundary mismatches the germline segment, possibly from a read error. The V and J genes are TRBV4-2 and TRBJ2-6, with D possibly TRBD1 on 6 matching bases. Germline CDR1 is LGHNA and CDR2 is YNFKEQ. The CDR3 length is 17 residues. The DNA for the CDR3 is TGTGCCAGCAGCCAGCAACTCACAGGGACCGGGGCCAACGGCCTGACTTTC. Amino acids: CASSQQLTGTGANGLTF.

The chain recombines TRBV5-6 with TRBJ2-5; possible D gene TRBD2, 6 bases. There are 14 residues in the CDR3. The germline V and J ends were trimmed by 0 bases and 5 bases, with 11 bases remaining between them. CDR1 and CDR2 from the germline V gene are SGHDT and YYEEEE. The CDR3, as DNA: TGTGCCAGCAGCTTGGGGACTGGGAGGGAGACCCAGTACTTC. Protein sequence: CASSLGTGRETQYF.

The chain is built from TRBV10-3 and TRBJ2-1; 8 bases line up with TRBD2. CDR1 is ENHRY, CDR2 SYGVKD, per germline. J lost 6 bases, V lost 2 bases, and 9 bases had no gene match. This CDR3 has 16 residues. The CDR3 DNA reads TGTGCCATCAGTGAGAGGCAAGCGGGAGTGGGCAATGAGCAGTTCTTC. Protein sequence: CAISERQAGVGNEQFF.

This sequence joins TRBV28 and TRBJ1-5; the D gene is possibly TRBD1 (6 bases). CDR1 MDHEN and CDR2 SYDVKM come from the germline V gene. V shed 3 bases and J shed 4 bases, with 10 bases lying between them. The CDR3 runs to 14 residues. CDR3 nucleotide sequence: TGTGCCAGCAGTTTCGGGACACAAAATCAGCCCCAGCATTTT. Protein sequence: CASSFGTQNQPQHF.

The chain recombines TRBV6-5 with TRBJ2-1; the D is unclear. CDR3 length equals 14 residues. Germline CDR1 reads MNHEY; CDR2 reads SVGAGI. The V and J ends lost 0 bases and 6 bases respectively, with 9 bases between them. The DNA of the CDR3 is TGTGCCAGCAGTTACTCCGTTTACGGCAATGAGCAGTTCTTC. The encoded protein is CASSYSVYGNEQFF.

V usage is TRBV25-1 and J usage is TRBJ2-1, with 7 bases matching TRBD2. The CDR3 is 15 amino acids. Trimming cost V 6 bases and J 0 bases; bases outside gene matches: 5. Germline V gene lookup returns CDR1 MGHDK and CDR2 SYGVNS. As DNA, the CDR3 is TGTGCCAGCAGCAGGACGGGAGGCTCCTACAATGAGCAGTTCTTC. It specifies CASSRTGGSYNEQFF.

The chain is built from TRBV6-1 and TRBJ1-1; TRBD1 aligns across 7 bases. Germline lookup yields CDR1 MNHNS and CDR2 SASEGT. Trimming took 4 bases from V and 4 from J; bases not matched to a gene: 6. The CDR3 runs 14 residues. In nucleotides, the CDR3 is TGTGCCAGCAGTGCAACGCCAGGGGGCACTGAAGCTTTCTTT. This sequence encodes CASSATPGGTEAFF.

This clone was found a few times. The rearrangement joins TRBV18 to TRBJ1-1; TRBD1 matches 8 bases. The CDR3 has 15 amino acids. The junction had 10 bases not matched to a gene; V was cut back by 5 bases and J by 5 bases. CDR1 and CDR2 (germline): KGHSH, LQKENI. In DNA, the CDR3 is TGTGCCAGCTCAAATCAGGGGGCGAGGCAGACTGAAGCTTTCTTT. Translation: CASSNQGARQTEAFF.